What follows are 32 T cell receptor beta chains derived from one specimen sequenced in a study of blood T cell repertoires in COVID-19 (dated by TCRdb to about 2020). The library relied on the immunoSEQ multiplex PCR assay. TCRdb limited this immuneACCESS table to in-frame rearrangements with V and J called. A share of clones is missing; checked studies link under half to unresolved V genes, and the rest is unexplained. The sample table records around 130,000 clones; 82% of these occur just once. The ten largest clonotypes hold 4% to 5.5% of the sample. The sequencing input was peripheral blood. The receptors stem from a woman between 70 and 85 years old with acute or convalescent COVID-19.

This clone was detected only once. The chain uses TRBV2 and TRBJ1-2, with 7 positions matching TRBD1. Germline CDR1 is SNHLY and CDR2 is FYNNEI. The CDR3 length is 15 residues. The ends lost 6 bases at V and 0 bases at J; junction bases unmatched: 7. The CDR3 loop is CASSPRGGTNYGYTF. The CDR3 DNA sequence: TGTGCCAGCAGCCCTCGAGGGGGCACTAACTATGGCTACACCTTC.

The gene calls are TRBV18 and TRBJ2-7, with D hard to call. CDR3 length equals 13 residues. The germline gives CDR1 KGHSH, CDR2 LQKENI. The germline V and J ends were trimmed by 5 bases and 3 bases, with 11 bases remaining between them. The CDR3 here is CASSTFQDYEQYF. CDR3 DNA: TGTGCCAGCTCAACTTTCCAGGACTACGAGCAGTACTTC.

This chain uses TRBV5-4 with TRBJ2-7; 8 bases line up with TRBD2. The trim removed 4 bases at V and 2 bases at J, leaving 2 bases unmatched. This CDR3 has 13 residues. Per the germline V gene, CDR1 is SGHNT and CDR2 is YYREEE (reference sequence). The CDR3 here is CASSTGGTYEQYF. CDR3 nucleotides: TGTGCCAGCAGCACGGGAGGGACCTACGAGCAGTACTTC.

To note about this clone: One end of the junction varies from germline; a read error may be responsible. V usage is TRBV6-5 and J usage is TRBJ1-6, with D possibly TRBD1 on 6 matching bases. Germline CDR1 is MNHEY and CDR2 is SVGAGI. This CDR3 is 15 amino acids long. The CDR3 DNA follows: TGTGCCAGCAGCCAAGGGGGATCCTTTAATTCACCCCTCCACTTT. It translates to CASSQGGSFNSPLHF.

The gene calls are TRBV27 and TRBJ1-6; 8 bases agree with TRBD1. From germline, CDR1 is MNHEY and CDR2 SMNVEV (reference sequence). The CDR3 is 15 residues long. The V and J ends lost 4 bases and 8 bases, in that order; junction bases with no gene match: 7. The CDR3 sequence is CASSYQGANHSPLHF. In DNA, the CDR3 is TGTGCCAGCAGTTACCAGGGGGCGAATCATTCACCCCTCCACTTT.

J is TRBJ2-7 and V is TRBV6-5, with 7 bases lining up with TRBD1. Germline V gene sequence: CDR1 MNHEY, CDR2 SVGAGI. V dropped 8 bases and J dropped 2; count of bases not matched to a gene: 6. The CDR3 totals 13 residues. CDR3 sequence (DNA): TGTGCCAGCTGCCGGGACAGAGCCTACGAGCAGTACTTC. Translation gives CASCRDRAYEQYF.

This clone was observed a single time. The gene calls are TRBV7-9 and TRBJ1-5; possible D gene TRBD1, 6 bases. V was trimmed by 4 bases and J by 4 bases, leaving 17 bases between them. The CDR3 covers 16 residues. Germline V CDR1 and CDR2: SEHNR, FQNEAQ (reference sequence). The CDR3 region is CASSSSGVEGNQPQHF. CDR3 nucleotides: TGTGCCAGCAGCTCCTCAGGGGTCGAGGGGAATCAGCCCCAGCATTTT.

This chain links TRBV5-4 with TRBJ1-2; TRBD1 agrees at 7 bases. The length of the CDR3 is 14 residues. V lost 5 bases and J lost 6; bases outside the gene matches: 10. Germline V gene lookup returns CDR1 SGHNT and CDR2 YYREEE (reference sequence). CDR3 region: CASSSDRAVDGYTF. The CDR3 DNA reads as TGTGCCAGCAGTTCAGACAGGGCGGTCGATGGCTACACCTTC.

This chain uses TRBV29-1 with TRBJ1-1; TRBD1 agrees at 7 bases. This CDR3 region has 14 residues. Germline-derived CDR1 and CDR2 are SQVTM and ANQGSEA. V lost 0 bases, J lost 10 bases, and 11 bases stayed unmatched. The CDR3 DNA follows: TGCAGCGTTGAAGATAAGACAGGGCCCAATCCAGCTTTCTTT. Translated, it gives CSVEDKTGPNPAFF.

The chain combines TRBV11-2 with TRBJ2-6, with 11 bases lining up with TRBD2. Germline assignment: CDR1 SGHAT and CDR2 FQNNGV. The CDR3 is 17 residues long. The V segment lost 5 bases and the J segment 0 bases; nucleotides outside the gene matches: 3. The CDR3 reads CASSTTSGGSGANVLTF. DNA of the CDR3: TGTGCCAGCAGCACCACTAGCGGGGGCTCTGGGGCCAACGTCCTGACTTTC.

Only one count was recorded for this clone. This chain connects TRBV5-1 to TRBJ1-2; 7 bases fit TRBD1. J lost 8 bases, V lost 0 bases, and 10 bases had no gene match. This CDR3 spans 15 amino acids. CDR1 and CDR2 (germline): SGHRS, YFSETQ. The CDR3 DNA reads as TGCGCCAGCAGCTTGGCGGCAGGGGGTGTCGTCGGCTACACCTTC. This codes for CASSLAAGGVVGYTF.

This clone appeared once. The chain links TRBV9 to TRBJ2-3; maybe TRBD2 (6 bases). CDR1 SGDLS and CDR2 YYNGEE come from the germline V gene. Trimming stripped 3 bases from V and 5 bases from J, with 19 bases between. CDR3 length: 16 amino acids. The CDR3 DNA reads TGTGCCAGCAGCGGTCGTACCCCGGGGGAGGAAGATACGCAGTATTTT. Translating it yields CASSGRTPGEEDTQYF.

The V gene is TRBV6-5, the J gene TRBJ1-1; no clear D gene. Germline V gene sequence: CDR1 MNHEY, CDR2 SVGAGI. With 0 bases removed from V and 10 bases from J, the gap between germline ends came to 18 bases. The CDR3 consists of 15 residues. CDR3 in DNA: TGTGCCAGCAGTTACTCGACCATCGGGGAAATGGGAGCTTTCTTT. Residues: CASSYSTIGEMGAFF.

This clone showed up just a few times. The chain is built from TRBV2 and TRBJ1-2; TRBD1 is a possible D gene (5 bases). Germline V CDR1 and CDR2: SNHLY, FYNNEI. The CDR3 loop spans 14 amino acids. The germline V and J ends were trimmed by 5 bases and 5 bases, with 15 bases remaining between them. CDR3 in amino acids: CASSINPGLYGYTF. The CDR3 DNA reads as TGTGCCAGCAGTATTAACCCGGGACTATATGGCTACACCTTC.

The V gene is TRBV6-2 or TRBV6-3, the J gene TRBJ1-1; D is unclear. The CDR3 extends over 13 amino acids. Trimming cost V 2 bases and J 8 bases, with 12 bases left between them. Germline-derived CDR1 and CDR2 are MNHEY and SVGEGT. The CDR3 nucleotides are TGTGCCAGCAGTTACGCGGACTGGGGAGAAGCTTTCTTT. This translates into CASSYADWGEAFF.

This sequence joins TRBV3-1 (or the pseudogene TRBV3-2) and TRBJ2-7; D might be TRBD2 (5 bases). The CDR3 extends over 14 amino acids. CDR1 and CDR2 (germline): LGHDT, YNNKEL (reference sequence). Trimming shortened V by 0 bases and J by 4 bases, and 10 bases separated the two germline ends. CDR3 in amino acids: CASSQEPGKYEQYV. In DNA form, the CDR3 reads TGTGCCAGCAGCCAAGAACCCGGGAAATACGAGCAGTACGTC.

This sequence joins TRBV7-6 and TRBJ1-1; D is possibly TRBD1 (6 bases). The CDR3 loop spans 15 amino acids. The V gene's germline CDR1 is SGHVS and CDR2 FNYEAQ. V dropped 0 bases and J dropped 4 bases, with 12 bases sitting between them. CDR3: CASSLAGGRRTEAFF. DNA for the CDR3: TGTGCCAGCAGCTTAGCGGGGGGGCGCCGCACTGAAGCTTTCTTT.

The chain couples TRBV9 to TRBJ1-2; 7 bases map to TRBD1. Germline V CDR1 and CDR2: SGDLS, YYNGEE. The CDR3 is 14 residues long. V was pared by 1 base and J by 0 bases, with 0 bases of the junction left unmatched. The CDR3 DNA reads as TGTGCCAGCAGCGTACAGGGGGCTAACTATGGCTACACCTTC. Its protein is CASSVQGANYGYTF.

This clone appeared once. V gene TRBV18 combines with J gene TRBJ2-5; 7 bases are a match to TRBD2. The CDR3 totals 18 residues. V gave up 3 bases and J gave up 3 bases; unmatched junction bases: 16. In germline, CDR1 is KGHSH, CDR2 LQKENI. In DNA, the CDR3 is TGTGCCAGCTCACCCGTACACCCCCTCCTAGCGGAGAAAGAGACCCAGTACTTC. It specifies CASSPVHPLLAEKETQYF.

This chain joins TRBV3-1 (or the pseudogene TRBV3-2) and TRBJ1-2; 8 bases map to TRBD1. CDR3 size: 14 residues. The V gene's germline CDR1 is LGHDT and CDR2 YNNKEL (reference sequence). Trimming at V came to 4 bases and at J to 5 bases, leaving 6 bases not matched to a gene. CDR3 sequence (DNA): TGTGCCAGCAGCCCGGGACAGGCTTGGTATGGCTACACCTTC. It codes for CASSPGQAWYGYTF.

The chain recombines TRBV7-2 with TRBJ1-5; D not resolved. The CDR3 length is 15 residues. Germline V gene sequence: CDR1 SGHTA, CDR2 FQGNSA. V lost 5 bases, J lost 6 bases, and 17 bases lay in between. The CDR3 DNA follows: TGTGCCAGCAGCCCCCAATTCGGGGAGAGTCAGCCCCAGCATTTT. Translating it yields CASSPQFGESQPQHF.

The gene calls are TRBV5-1 and TRBJ1-1, with D perhaps TRBD1 (6 bases). This CDR3 has 11 residues. Germline values: CDR1 SGHRS, CDR2 YFSETQ. Trimming left V 5 bases short and J 11 bases short, with 13 bases between. The CDR3 reads CASRRDIGAFF. CDR3 nucleotides: TGCGCCAGCAGAAGGGACATTGGGGCTTTCTTT.

The chain links TRBV7-9 to TRBJ1-2; D possibly corresponds to TRBD1 (6 bases). CDR3 length equals 13 residues. CDR1 and CDR2 (germline): SEHNR, FQNEAQ (reference sequence). Deletions cut 6 bases from V and 2 bases from J, with 10 bases between. CDR3 DNA: TGTGCCAGCAGTTTCGGACAGAACTATGGCTACACCTTC. This sequence encodes CASSFGQNYGYTF. Variable domain in full (rest from reference TRBV7-9 and TRBJ1-2): DTGVSQNPRHKITKRGQNVTFRCDPISEHNRLYWYRQTLGQGPEFLTYFQNEAQLEKSRLLSDRFSAERPKGSFSTLEIQRTEQGDSAMYLCASSFGQNYGYTFGSGTRLTVV.

The chain recombines TRBV11-3 with TRBJ2-1; 13 bases align to TRBD2. Germline lookup yields CDR1 SGHNT and CDR2 YENEEA. The V gene end was trimmed by 0 bases and the J gene end by 3 bases; junction bases not matched to a gene: 11. This CDR3 has 20 amino acids. The CDR3, as DNA: TGTGCCAGCAGCTTAGATGGAAGACTAGCGGGGGGCAAACTCTACAATGAGCAGTTCTTC. Protein product: CASSLDGRLAGGKLYNEQFF.

The rearrangement uses TRBV6-5 and TRBJ1-1; a weak D match, TRBD1 (5 bases). CDR3 length: 15 amino acids. The V gene's germline CDR1 is MNHEY and CDR2 SVGAGI. Between the trimmed V and J ends, which lost 6 bases and 3 bases, there was a span of 17 bases. Written as DNA, the CDR3 is TGTGCCAGCAGCTACGGGGGTCGGGGGTACACTGAAGCTTTCTTT. Translating gives CASSYGGRGYTEAFF.

The chain recombines TRBV24-1 with TRBJ1-5; the D gene is possibly TRBD1 (6 bases). CDR1 KGHDR and CDR2 SFDVKD come from the germline V gene. V shed 4 bases and J shed 0 bases, with 12 bases lying between them. CDR3 size: 16 residues. The CDR3 loop reads CATSEGQFSSNQPQHF. The CDR3 region has the DNA TGTGCCACCAGTGAAGGACAGTTTTCTAGCAATCAGCCCCAGCATTTT.

This sequence joins TRBV6-5 and TRBJ1-1; D is undetermined. V gave up 0 bases and J gave up 1 base, with 6 bases separating them. This CDR3 has 14 residues. From germline, CDR1 is MNHEY and CDR2 SVGAGI. The CDR3 nucleotides are TGTGCCAGCAGTTACTCGAGTAGGAACACTGAAGCTTTCTTT. Protein: CASSYSSRNTEAFF.

This clone was seen a few times. The V call is TRBV12-3 or TRBV12-4, the J call TRBJ1-5; TRBD1 is a possible D gene (6 bases). The CDR3 loop spans 13 amino acids. The germline V and J ends were trimmed by 6 bases and 3 bases, with 9 bases remaining between them. CDR3 sequence reads: CASSRTDNQPQHF. CDR3 in DNA: TGTGCCAGCAGCAGGACAGACAATCAGCCCCAGCATTTT.

This clone was seen only once. The DNA of the CDR3 is TGCGCCAGCAGCTACGGACTAGCTGGGGATGAGCAGTTCTTC. Its protein product is CASSYGLAGDEQFF. The J gene is TRBJ2-1, the V gene TRBV5-1; 8 positions match TRBD2. Losses at the gene ends were 3 bases for V and 8 bases for J; bases not matched to a gene: 7. Germline V gives CDR1 SGHRS, CDR2 YFSETQ. This CDR3 is built from 14 residues.

This clone was seen once. The chain carries TRBV4-3 and TRBJ1-1; D call uncertain. This CDR3 is built from 14 residues. Between the trimmed V and J ends, which lost 0 bases and 7 bases, there was a span of 12 bases. Germline V gives CDR1 LGHNA, CDR2 YSLEER. The DNA of the CDR3 is TGCGCCAGCAGCCAAGATGCCCAGGTGGGTGAAGCTTTCTTT. Protein product: CASSQDAQVGEAFF.

This rearrangement joins TRBV7-2 to TRBJ2-7, with 10 bases that match TRBD2. The CDR3 is 16 amino acids. Germline V gene lookup returns CDR1 SGHTA and CDR2 FQGNSA. The V segment lost 1 base and the J segment 3 bases; nucleotides outside the gene matches: 6. DNA of the CDR3: TGTGCCAGCAGCTTAGTTTCTAGCGGGGGAAACTACGAGCAGTACTTC. Translating it yields CASSLVSSGGNYEQYF.

V and J are TRBV7-3 and TRBJ2-1; D perhaps matches TRBD2 (6 bases). Germline CDR1 reads SGHTA; CDR2 reads FQGTGA. Trimming took 2 bases from V and 8 from J, leaving 16 bases between them. CDR3 length: 15 residues. The CDR3 nucleotides read TGTGCCAGCAGCTTAGGCGGTTTGGGAGGTGATGAGCAGTTCTTC. Translated, it gives CASSLGGLGGDEQFF.